Sequencing of this T cell receptor beta chain was carried out in a study of T-cell reconstitution after alpha-beta-depleted transplantation in children. Overall study results and limits: It was newly produced T cells that mostly accounted for T-cell counts and diversity one year after transplant. Several hundred expanded graft clones reportedly gave rise to the alpha-beta T cells present about two months after transplant. Surviving recipient T cells and intrathymic progenitors accounted for some patients' high TCRbeta diversity at day 60.

Unique molecular identifiers were incorporated into the prepared TCRbeta library. TCRdb called the PCR reads again in MiXCR, with one record for every CDR3 protein. The top ten hold approximately 4.5% of the sample, which has around 800,000 distinct CDR3 sequences, roughly 15% seen once. Concerning this clonotype itself: Its target is unknown.

Trimming cost V 7 bases and J 8 bases, with 27 bases left between them. The length of the CDR3 is 17 residues. The germline V gene encodes CDR1 MNHEY and CDR2 SVGAGI. The sequencing used PBMCs, mostly from graft donor cells, collected 360 days after TCRalphabeta/CD19-depleted stem cell transplant. The V call is TRBV6-5, the J call TRBJ2-1, with a possible D match to TRBD2 (5 bases). The source of this sequence is a male patient younger than 18 who had a stem cell transplant for acute lymphoblastic leukemia, so the T cells may come from the graft donor. The CDR3 DNA reads as TGTGCCAGCACTTTACATAGAGCGGCTAGCTGGAGGCATGAGCAGTTCTTC. This sequence encodes CASTLHRAASWRHEQFF.